This TCR beta chain is drawn from a study of human T cells and chemical hapten exposure. About the research overall: Patients, chiefly female, had alopecia areata, totalis or universalis. Small pooled library volume differences chiefly drove per-sample TCR yield variation. General study points: Expanded TCRs formed significantly more large CDR3 similarity clusters than controls. High-frequency TCRs, those above 1 in 1000, stayed the same after DPC sensitization.

One entry per CDR3 protein results from TCRdb running MiXCR on the RACE reads. The sample has around 200,000 distinct CDR3 sequences, approximately 26% seen once. Time point noted: patch test 3, about 24 weeks after DPC sensitization. Specified treatment: therapeutic diphenylcyclopropenone sensitization with weekly scalp DPC. This clonotype was detected a few times. Its antigen is unknown. Sample: whole blood, taken in connection with sensitization to the hapten diphenylcyclopropenone (DPC). The clonotype originates from a woman aged 40 to 49 with alopecia areata. Some clones in this sample may be carry-over from other donors' samples.

The CDR3 region has the DNA TGTGCCAGCAGCCCATTTATGAACACTGAAGCTTTCTTT. Translation gives CASSPFMNTEAFF. The V call is TRBV7-2, the J call TRBJ1-1; D gene unclear. The CDR3 is 13 amino acids. Germline CDR1 reads SGHTA; CDR2 reads FQGNSA. The V and J ends lost 5 bases and 0 bases respectively, with 7 bases between them.